Below, 15 T cell receptor beta chains from the same sample are listed, as sequenced in a study of shared clonotypes between healthy human individuals. Naive CD8 cells, CD45RO-negative and positively selected for CCR7, excluded terminally differentiated effector memory CD45RA+ cells. Data came from immunoSEQ multiplex PCR; TCRdb stores just in-frame clones and leaves some out. The sample lists roughly 2.1 million clones, approximately 94% occurring once. What was sequenced was naive CD8+ T cells from PBMCs. The receptors were gathered from a man aged 18 to 30 in good health. Some clones in this sample may be carry-over from other donors' samples.

This sequence joins TRBV7-9 and TRBJ2-7, with D possibly TRBD1 on 5 matching bases. The CDR3 is 13 amino acids. Germline V CDR1 and CDR2: SEHNR, FQNEAQ (reference sequence). The V and J ends lost 4 bases and 4 bases respectively, with 11 bases between them. CDR3 coding DNA: TGTGCCAGCAGCTACCTTGGGGCTTACGAGCAGTACTTC. Translated: CASSYLGAYEQYF.

Concerning this clone: The junction differs from germline at one of its ends, possibly a read error. This rearrangement joins TRBV7-2 to TRBJ2-7; TRBD2 is a possible D gene (5 bases). Per germline, CDR1 SGHTA and CDR2 FQGNSA. This CDR3 has 12 amino acids. The CDR3: CASSLVRGYGFF. The CDR3 coding sequence is TGTGCCAGCAGCTTAGTTAGAGGGTATGGGTTTTTC.

This clone showed up just once. The chain uses TRBV4-3 and TRBJ1-1; maybe TRBD1 (5 bases). CDR1 is LGHNA, CDR2 YSLEER, per germline. V lost 2 bases to trimming and J lost 0 bases, with 16 bases between them. The CDR3 is made up of 17 amino acids. This CDR3 is CASSQRPTGPMNTEAFF. For the CDR3, the DNA is TGCGCCAGCAGCCAACGCCCAACGGGACCGATGAACACTGAAGCTTTCTTT.

The chain is built from TRBV4-3 and TRBJ1-1, with 7 bases identical to TRBD1. With 4 bases clipped from V and 1 base from J, the junction kept 6 bases outside the gene matches. This CDR3 is 15 amino acids long. Germline V gives CDR1 LGHNA, CDR2 YSLEER. Here the CDR3 DNA reads TGCGCCAGCAGCCCCCGGGCAGGGGGGAACACTGAAGCTTTCTTT. Its translation: CASSPRAGGNTEAFF.

The rearrangement links TRBV27 to TRBJ2-7; 7 bases agree with TRBD1. CDR1 and CDR2 (germline): MNHEY, SMNVEV (reference sequence). The V and J ends lost 8 bases and 0 bases, in that order; junction bases with no gene match: 13. The CDR3 is 16 amino acids. CDR3 DNA sequence: TGTGCCAGCCAACTGTCCTACGGGACAGCCTCCTACGAGCAGTACTTC. This sequence encodes CASQLSYGTASYEQYF.

The V call is TRBV9, the J call TRBJ1-2, with D possibly TRBD1 on 5 matching bases. The CDR3 runs to 16 residues. V was cut by 2 bases and J by 4 bases, with 18 bases left in between. Germline CDR1 and CDR2: SGDLS and YYNGEE. The CDR3 loop is CASSVGPEGPRYGYTF. The CDR3 DNA reads as TGTGCCAGCAGCGTCGGCCCCGAGGGGCCGCGCTATGGCTACACCTTC. Based on the CDR3 plus reference TRBV9 and TRBJ1-2, the full variable domain is DSGVTQTPKHLITATGQRVTLRCSPRSGDLSVYWYQQSLDQGLQFLIQYYNGEERAKGNILERFSAQQFPDLHSELNLSSLELGDSALYFCASSVGPEGPRYGYTFGSGTRLTVV.

This clone has a single count. CDR3 residues: CASSMFVQNADTQYF. DNA of the CDR3: TGTGCCAGTAGTATGTTTGTACAGAACGCAGATACGCAGTATTTT. The chain recombines TRBV19 with TRBJ2-3; no firm D call. V was pared by 3 bases and J by 4 bases, with 14 bases between. Germline-derived CDR1 and CDR2 are LNHDA and SQIVND (reference sequence). CDR3 size: 15 residues.

The gene calls are TRBV7-6 and TRBJ1-1, with D perhaps matching TRBD1 (6 bases). CDR1 and CDR2 (germline): SGHVS, FNYEAQ. Trimming cost V 4 bases and J 3 bases, with 18 bases left between them. The CDR3 is 16 residues long. CDR3: CASSSRDKGLYTEAFF. The DNA for the CDR3 is TGTGCCAGCAGCTCCCGGGACAAGGGTCTTTACACTGAAGCTTTCTTT.

The chain uses TRBV4-1 and TRBJ1-6; unclear D gene. V was cut by 0 bases and J by 5 bases, with 20 bases left in between. CDR1 is MGHRA and CDR2 is YSYEKL in the germline V gene. The CDR3 is made up of 19 amino acids. In DNA form, the CDR3 reads TGCGCCAGCAGCCAAGATGGGGTCCGAACCCGACGGGATAATTCACCCCTCCACTTT. This encodes CASSQDGVRTRRDNSPLHF.

V and J are TRBV9 and TRBJ2-5, with TRBD1 matching over 7 bases. Germline V gives CDR1 SGDLS, CDR2 YYNGEE. This CDR3 has 16 amino acids. Trimming removed 4 bases from V and 0 bases from J; junction bases left unmatched: 9. The CDR3 reads CASSLLRQGDQETQYF. DNA for the CDR3: TGTGCCAGCAGCCTCTTACGGCAGGGGGACCAAGAGACCCAGTACTTC.

The chain employs TRBV14 and TRBJ2-7, with D perhaps TRBD1 (6 bases). The CDR3 is 14 amino acids. Germline lookup yields CDR1 SGHDN and CDR2 FVKESK. Trimming stripped 0 bases from V and 3 bases from J, with 9 bases between. In DNA form, the CDR3 reads TGTGCCAGCAGCCAAGACAACAGGGTCTACGAGCAGTACTTC. Its protein is CASSQDNRVYEQYF.

Details on this clone: The sample carries other DNA sequences with the same CDR3. The chain carries TRBV7-9 and TRBJ2-7, with TRBD2 matching over 10 bases. Unmatched junction bases numbered 6, after V lost 4 bases and J lost 3 bases. The CDR3 loop spans 15 amino acids. Per germline, CDR1 SEHNR and CDR2 FQNEAQ (reference sequence). DNA for the CDR3: TGTGCCAGCAGCTCCTGGACTAGCGGAAGCTACGAGCAGTACTTC. Encoded protein: CASSSWTSGSYEQYF.

The J gene is TRBJ2-5, the V gene TRBV11-2; TRBD1 or TRBD2 may be the D gene (5 bases each). Trimming cost V 2 bases and J 9 bases, with 13 bases left between them. The CDR3 length is 13 residues. Germline CDR1 SGHAT, CDR2 FQNNGV. The CDR3 loop reads CASSLLRLGAQYF. The CDR3 coding sequence is TGTGCCAGCAGCTTATTGCGCTTGGGGGCCCAGTACTTC.

The chain couples TRBV19 to TRBJ2-2; D is ambiguous. The CDR3 length is 14 residues. V lost 6 bases to trimming and J lost 3 bases, with 11 bases between them. CDR1 is LNHDA and CDR2 is SQIVND in the germline V gene (reference sequence). Here the CDR3 reads CASSLQRDTGELFF. CDR3 DNA sequence: TGTGCCAGTAGCCTCCAAAGGGACACCGGGGAGCTGTTTTTT.

As to this clone: Additional DNA sequences in this sample encode the identical CDR3. This chain uses TRBV9 with TRBJ2-3, with D possibly matching TRBD2 (6 bases). The CDR3 runs to 15 residues. Looked up from germline, CDR1 is SGDLS and CDR2 is YYNGEE. Trimming removed 0 bases from V and 1 base from J, with 9 bases in between. The CDR3 DNA reads as TGTGCCAGCAGCGTAGGGTCGGGAGGCACAGATACGCAGTATTTT. Translated, it gives CASSVGSGGTDTQYF.